This entry lists 12 T cell receptor beta chains sequenced from one sample in a study of blood T cell repertoires in COVID-19. The assay was immunoSEQ multiplex PCR, and TCRdb's table has in-frame clones only and misses some. The sample includes around 200,000 clones, about 88% of them seen just once. Material: PBMCs or T cells enriched from blood (not recorded which). The source of these receptors is a woman aged 18 to 35 who had recovered from COVID-19.

The CDR3 DNA is TGTGCCATCAGGCCAGGGGATGGAGATTCACCCCTCCACTTT. This sequence encodes CAIRPGDGDSPLHF. The chain joins TRBV10-3 to TRBJ1-6, with D possibly TRBD1 on 6 matching bases. The CDR3 length is 14 residues. CDR1 ENHRY and CDR2 SYGVKD come from the germline V gene. Trimming left V 6 bases short and J 8 bases short, with 14 bases between.

CDR3 protein: CASSLSPRAYEQYF. The CDR3 nucleotides are TGTGCCAGCAGCTTAAGCCCCCGCGCTTACGAGCAGTACTTC. The J gene is TRBJ2-7, the V gene TRBV7-3; D uncertain. The germline gives CDR1 SGHTA, CDR2 FQGTGA. V was shortened by 1 base and J by 4 bases, with 11 bases between the two germline ends. This CDR3 contains 14 residues.

This chain links TRBV7-9 with TRBJ2-5, with no clear D. CDR1 is SEHNR, CDR2 FQNEAQ, per germline (reference sequence). The CDR3 spans 16 residues. Trimming pared 5 bases from V and 1 base from J, leaving 17 bases between. The CDR3 sequence: CASSTNPTLSQETQYF. The CDR3 bases are TGTGCCAGCAGCACCAACCCCACGCTAAGCCAAGAGACCCAGTACTTC.

The rearrangement joins TRBV5-1 to TRBJ2-7; a weak D match, TRBD1 (5 bases). Trimming removed 6 bases at V and 1 base at J, with 17 bases between. The CDR3 has 15 amino acids. CDR1 SGHRS and CDR2 YFSETQ come from the germline V gene. The CDR3 nucleotides are TGCGCCAGCAATCCCGGGCAGGGCATTTCCTACGAGCAGTACTTC. It specifies CASNPGQGISYEQYF. Full variable domain (missing parts from reference TRBV5-1 and TRBJ2-7): KAGVTQTPRYLIKTRGQQVTLSCSPISGHRSVSWYQQTPGQGLQFLFEYFSETQRNKGNFPGRFSGRQFSNSRSEMNVSTLELGDSALYLCASNPGQGISYEQYFGPGTRLTVT.

The V gene is TRBV18, the J gene TRBJ1-5; no reliable D call. Trimming shortened V by 0 bases and J by 4 bases, and 13 bases separated the two germline ends. Looked up from germline, CDR1 is KGHSH and CDR2 is LQKENI. The CDR3 consists of 16 residues. The CDR3: CASSPPTGVANQPQHF. As DNA, the CDR3 is TGTGCCAGCTCACCACCGACGGGTGTAGCGAATCAGCCCCAGCATTTT.

This clone was detected only once. V gene TRBV28 combines with J gene TRBJ1-5; no firm D call. The CDR3 has 16 residues. The germline CDR1 and CDR2 sequences are MDHEN and SYDVKM. V was trimmed by 7 bases and J by 0 bases, leaving 16 bases between them. The CDR3 DNA reads TGTGCCAGCAATATTATTAGCCCGGCTAGCAATCAGCCCCAGCATTTT. Protein product: CASNIISPASNQPQHF.

J is TRBJ2-4 and V is TRBV11-1, with a weak D call TRBD2 (6 bases). The CDR3 is made up of 16 amino acids. Looked up from germline, CDR1 is SGHAT and CDR2 is FQDESV (reference sequence). V was trimmed by 3 bases and J by 0 bases, leaving 12 bases between them. Written as DNA, the CDR3 is TGTGCCAGCAGCTTTGGGGGAGCGGGAGCCAAAAACATTCAGTACTTC. Translated: CASSFGGAGAKNIQYF.

The chain employs TRBV20-1 and TRBJ1-2, with D possibly being TRBD1 (6 bases). The germline V gene has CDR1 DFQATT and CDR2 SNEGSKA (reference sequence). This CDR3 is 11 amino acids long. The CDR3 sequence is CSAGGLNGYTF. CDR3 nucleotide sequence: TGCAGCGCGGGGGGCCTAAATGGCTACACCTTC.

The rearrangement links TRBV4-2 to TRBJ2-5; the match to TRBD1 covers 11 bases. Looked up from germline, CDR1 is LGHNA and CDR2 is YNFKEQ. The V and J ends lost 4 bases and 3 bases, in that order; junction bases with no gene match: 7. CDR3 size: 16 residues. The CDR3 loop is CASSLGRGQGEETQYF. The CDR3, as DNA: TGTGCCAGCAGCCTGGGAAGGGGACAGGGGGAAGAGACCCAGTACTTC.

V is TRBV25-1 and J is TRBJ2-6, with TRBD2 identical over 7 bases. Per the germline V gene, CDR1 is MGHDK and CDR2 is SYGVNS. This CDR3 is 18 amino acids long. J gave up 0 bases and V 4 bases, and 9 bases lay outside the gene matches. CDR3 in DNA: TGTGCCAGCAGTGGGTCAAGCGGGATGGGCTCTGGGGCCAACGTCCTGACTTTC. This sequence encodes CASSGSSGMGSGANVLTF.

In this sample, this clone turned up a few times. The chain has TRBV29-1 and TRBJ1-2; the match to TRBD1 covers 8 bases. With 5 bases clipped from V and 4 bases from J, the junction kept 6 bases outside the gene matches. The germline gives CDR1 SQVTM, CDR2 ANQGSEA. The CDR3 has 13 residues. CDR3 sequence reads: CSVSRTGIYGYTF. As DNA, the CDR3 is TGCAGCGTTTCTCGGACAGGGATCTATGGCTACACCTTC. The entire variable domain, with the rest obtained from reference TRBV29-1 and TRBJ1-2, is as follows: SAVISQKPSRDICQRGTSLTIQCQVDSQVTMMFWYRQQPGQSLTLIATANQGSEATYESGFVIDKFPISRPNLTFSTLTVSNMSPEDSSIYLCSVSRTGIYGYTFGSGTRLTVV.

The V gene is TRBV30, the J gene TRBJ1-2, with 10 bases lining up with TRBD1. V gave up 4 bases and J gave up 7 bases; unmatched junction bases: 6. Germline assignment: CDR1 GTSNPN and CDR2 SVGIG (reference sequence). This CDR3 contains 13 residues. The CDR3 nucleotides read TGTGCCTGGAAGGACAGGGGGAGATTTGGCTACACCTTC. Its translation: CAWKDRGRFGYTF. The full variable domain, in which reference TRBV30 and TRBJ1-2 provide the parts outside the CDR3, is SQTIHQWPATLVQPVGSPLSLECTVEGTSNPNLYWYRQAAGRGLQLLFYSVGIGQISSEVPQNLSASRPQDRQFILSSKKLLLSDSGFYLCAWKDRGRFGYTFGSGTRLTVV.